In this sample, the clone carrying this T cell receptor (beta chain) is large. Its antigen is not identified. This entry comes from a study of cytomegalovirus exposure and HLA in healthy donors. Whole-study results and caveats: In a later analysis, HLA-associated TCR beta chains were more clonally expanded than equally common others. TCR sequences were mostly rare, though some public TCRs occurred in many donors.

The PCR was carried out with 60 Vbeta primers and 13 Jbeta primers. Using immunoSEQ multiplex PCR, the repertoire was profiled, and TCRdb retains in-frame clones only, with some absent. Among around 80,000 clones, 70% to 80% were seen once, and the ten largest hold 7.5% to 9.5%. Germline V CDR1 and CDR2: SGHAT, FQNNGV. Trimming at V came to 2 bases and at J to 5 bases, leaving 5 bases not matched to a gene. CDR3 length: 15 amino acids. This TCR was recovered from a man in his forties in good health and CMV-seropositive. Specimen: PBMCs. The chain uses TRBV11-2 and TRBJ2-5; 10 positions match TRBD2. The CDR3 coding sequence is TGTGCCAGCAGCTTAAAGCGGGGGGGTTATGAGACCCAGTACTTC. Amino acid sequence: CASSLKRGGYETQYF. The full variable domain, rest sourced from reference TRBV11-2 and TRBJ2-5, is EAGVAQSPRYKIIEKRQSVAFWCNPISGHATLYWYQQILGQGPKLLIQFQNNGVVDDSQLPKDRFSAERLKGVDSTLKIQPAKLEDSAVYLCASSLKRGGYETQYFGPGTRLLVL.